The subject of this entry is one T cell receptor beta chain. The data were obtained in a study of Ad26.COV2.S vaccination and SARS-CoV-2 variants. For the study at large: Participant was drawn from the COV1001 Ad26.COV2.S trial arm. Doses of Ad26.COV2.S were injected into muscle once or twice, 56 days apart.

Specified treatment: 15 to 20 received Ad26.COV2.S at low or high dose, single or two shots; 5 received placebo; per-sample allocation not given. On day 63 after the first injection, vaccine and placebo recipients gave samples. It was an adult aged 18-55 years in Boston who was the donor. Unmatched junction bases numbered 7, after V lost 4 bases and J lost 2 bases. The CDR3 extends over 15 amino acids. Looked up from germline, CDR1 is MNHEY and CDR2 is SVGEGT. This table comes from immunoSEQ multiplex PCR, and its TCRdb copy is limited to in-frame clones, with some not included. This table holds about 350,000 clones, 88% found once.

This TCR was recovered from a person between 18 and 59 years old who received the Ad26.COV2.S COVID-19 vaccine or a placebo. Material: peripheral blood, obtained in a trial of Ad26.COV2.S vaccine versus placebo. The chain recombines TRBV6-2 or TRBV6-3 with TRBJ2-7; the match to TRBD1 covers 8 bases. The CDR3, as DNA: TGTGCCAGCAGTTCCCCGGGACAGGCGACCTACGAGCAGTACTTC. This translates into CASSSPGQATYEQYF.